This TCR beta chain was captured in a study of T-cell reconstitution after alpha-beta-depleted transplantation in children. Construction of the TCRbeta library involved unique molecular identifiers. TCRdb itself ran the PCR reads through MiXCR, one entry per CDR3 protein. This sample has tens of thousands of distinct CDR3 sequences, with around 4.7% found just once. General study findings and limits: Reportedly, alpha-beta T cells present about two months post-transplant originated from several hundred expanded clones of graft origin. Certain patients had high TCRbeta diversity at day 60, and it came from recipient T cells and thymic progenitors that survived. A year post-transplant, T-cell counts and diversity derived mostly from newly produced T cells.

This clonotype was recorded at least ten times. The antigen is not known. The CDR3 length is 15 residues. Germline V gene lookup returns CDR1 KGHSH and CDR2 LQKENI. Losses at the gene ends were 5 bases for V and 3 bases for J; bases not matched to a gene: 6. The V gene is TRBV18, the J gene TRBJ2-7, with 11 bases lining up with TRBD1. The specimen was PBMCs, mostly from graft donor cells, collected 180 days after TCRalphabeta/CD19-depleted stem cell transplant. The clonotype comes from a boy younger than two who had a stem cell transplant for acute myeloid leukemia, so the T cells may come from the graft donor. CDR3 DNA: TGTGCCAGCTCAGAGGGGACAGGGGGAGGCTACGAGCAGTACTTC. It specifies CASSEGTGGGYEQYF.